These 14 T cell receptor beta chains were all obtained from the same sample, sequenced in a study of T cell responses to AZD1222 COVID-19 vaccine. Sequenced by immunoSEQ multiplex PCR; TCRdb stores in-frame clones only, minus some. The sample shows 130,000 or so clones, about nine tenths of them seen only once. Source: peripheral blood, taken on day 0 of AZD1222 vaccination. The receptors stem from an adult in good health.

This clone was found a few times. V and J are TRBV15 and TRBJ2-3; D gene ambiguous. The CDR3 is 13 residues long. The germline V gene encodes CDR1 LNHNV and CDR2 YYDKDF (reference sequence). V gave up 1 base and J gave up 4 bases, with 6 bases separating them. The CDR3: CATSRGEADTQYF. DNA for the CDR3: TGTGCCACCAGCAGAGGGGAAGCAGATACGCAGTATTTT.

V usage is TRBV27 and J usage is TRBJ2-1, with D tentatively TRBD1 or TRBD2 (5 bases each). Trimming stripped 2 bases from V and 2 bases from J, with 10 bases between. Germline V gene lookup returns CDR1 MNHEY and CDR2 SMNVEV (reference sequence). The CDR3 spans 15 residues. CDR3 nucleotides: TGTGCCAGCAGTTTAGGGACGTCCACCTACAATGAGCAGTTCTTC. Translating it yields CASSLGTSTYNEQFF.

The V gene is TRBV5-1, the J gene TRBJ1-6; D perhaps matches TRBD1 (5 bases). Trimming stripped 2 bases from V and 7 bases from J, with 13 bases between. CDR1 is SGHRS, CDR2 YFSETQ, per germline. This CDR3 has 15 amino acids. The CDR3 DNA is TGCGCCAGCAGCTTATCCGGGGCCGGGAATTCACCCCTCCACTTT. Residues: CASSLSGAGNSPLHF.

The J gene is TRBJ2-7, the V gene TRBV7-2, with D possibly matching TRBD1 (5 bases). CDR1 and CDR2 (germline): SGHTA, FQGNSA. The V gene lost 5 bases and the J gene lost 1 base, with 12 bases spanning the gap. The CDR3 spans 14 residues. The CDR3, as DNA: TGTGCCAGCAGCACCATGACAGTATCCTACGAGCAGTACTTC. Amino acids: CASSTMTVSYEQYF. Looking up the rest from reference TRBV7-2 and TRBJ2-7 gives the full variable domain: GAGVSQSPSNKVTEKGKDVELRCDPISGHTALYWYRQSLGQGLEFLIYFQGNSAPDKSGLPSDRFSAERTGGSVSTLTIQRTQQEDSAVYLCASSTMTVSYEQYFGPGTRLTVT.

The chain links TRBV6-5 to TRBJ1-1; D gene uncertain. This CDR3 is 13 amino acids long. Trimming took off 2 bases at V and 11 bases at J, with 15 bases between the two ends. Germline lookup yields CDR1 MNHEY and CDR2 SVGAGI. The CDR3 region has the DNA TGTGCCAGCAGTTACCCTGGGCACCCGCGGGCTTTCTTT. Translated, it gives CASSYPGHPRAFF.

The chain employs TRBV7-2 and TRBJ1-1, with D perhaps matching TRBD1 (5 bases). The ends were cut back, 3 bases at V and 1 base at J, with 9 bases in the middle. Germline-derived CDR1 and CDR2 are SGHTA and FQGNSA. The CDR3 is made up of 14 amino acids. The CDR3 reads CASSLGGTNTEAFF. CDR3 in DNA: TGTGCCAGCAGCTTGGGGGGTACGAACACTGAAGCTTTCTTT.

The CDR3 DNA follows: TGTGCCAGCAGTATTACAGGGTTTAACTATGGCTACACCTTC. Its translation is CASSITGFNYGYTF. The V call is TRBV6-5, the J call TRBJ1-2; D might be TRBD1 (6 bases). This CDR3 comprises 14 residues. Trimming left V 5 bases short and J 1 base short, with 11 bases between. The germline V gene encodes CDR1 MNHEY and CDR2 SVGAGI.

This rearrangement joins TRBV10-2 to TRBJ2-2, with D unclear. The germline V gene has CDR1 WSHSY and CDR2 SAAADI. There are 12 residues in the CDR3. V lost 2 bases, J lost 8 bases, and 6 bases lay in between. The CDR3: CASSETAGELFF. CDR3 bases: TGCGCCAGCAGTGAGACAGCGGGGGAGCTGTTTTTT.

The J gene is TRBJ2-7, the V gene TRBV9; D is uncertain. Germline CDR1 and CDR2: SGDLS and YYNGEE. This CDR3 is 16 amino acids long. The V and J ends lost 0 bases and 0 bases respectively, with 13 bases between them. The CDR3 DNA reads TGTGCCAGCAGCGTAGATACCGGAACCTCCTCCTACGAGCAGTACTTC. Translation: CASSVDTGTSSYEQYF.

The rearrangement joins TRBV2 to TRBJ2-5, with D unclear. Trimming took 1 base from V and 5 from J, leaving 11 bases between them. The germline gives CDR1 SNHLY, CDR2 FYNNEI. This CDR3 region has 14 residues. The CDR3 DNA reads as TGTGCCAGCAGTGAAGACTTGGTTTCGGAGACCCAGTACTTC. Translating it yields CASSEDLVSETQYF.

This clone has only one observation. J is TRBJ1-6 and V is TRBV18; D remains ambiguous. Germline-derived CDR1 and CDR2 are KGHSH and LQKENI. V dropped 3 bases and J dropped 4 bases, with 7 bases sitting between them. This CDR3 region has 14 residues. CDR3 amino acids: CASSPELYNSPLHF. Here the CDR3 DNA reads TGTGCCAGCTCACCGGAGCTATATAATTCACCCCTCCACTTT.

The chain recombines TRBV18 with TRBJ2-7; 13 nucleotides match TRBD2. Germline V gene data show CDR1 as KGHSH and CDR2 as LQKENI. The CDR3 runs to 15 residues. Germline trimming cut 5 bases from V and 4 bases from J; bases unmatched to any gene: 5. This CDR3 reads CASSTSGGAGYEQYF. CDR3 coding DNA: TGTGCCAGCTCAACTAGCGGGGGGGCCGGATACGAGCAGTACTTC.

The genes are TRBV19 and TRBJ1-1; TRBD1 is a possible D gene (5 bases). Germline V gene data show CDR1 as LNHDA and CDR2 as SQIVND (reference sequence). The CDR3 has 15 amino acids. V was clipped by 6 bases and J by 6 bases, with 20 bases between them. This chain's CDR3 is CASSHPAGSTPEAFF. The CDR3 DNA follows: TGTGCCAGTAGCCACCCGGCAGGGAGCACCCCTGAAGCTTTCTTT.

This clone appeared a single time. Written as DNA, the CDR3 is TGTGCCTGGAGCTTGGTTGGGGGGGATCAGCCCCAGCATTTT. Its translation: CAWSLVGGDQPQHF. V and J are TRBV30 and TRBJ1-5; D is possibly TRBD1 (5 bases). Germline loops: CDR1 GTSNPN, CDR2 SVGIG (reference sequence). This CDR3 region has 14 residues. V was clipped by 3 bases and J by 5 bases, with 14 bases between them.